These 20 T cell receptor beta chains were all obtained from the same sample, sequenced in a study of blood T cell repertoires in COVID-19. Sequenced by immunoSEQ multiplex PCR; TCRdb stores in-frame clones only, minus some. This table has 250,000 or so clones, more than 75% appearing once. Material for sequencing was PBMCs or T cells enriched from blood (not recorded which). These receptors came from a man aged 35 to 55 who had recovered from COVID-19.

V gene TRBV21-1 combines with J gene TRBJ1-2. TRBV21-1 is described as a pseudogene. This CDR3 comprises 12 residues. CDR3 loop: CASSKGGDGYTF. DNA for the CDR3: TGTGCCAGCAGCAAAGGGGGGGATGGCTACACCTTC.

With regard to this clone: The junction does not match germline at one end; this may be a read error. This chain connects TRBV4-3 to TRBJ2-2; 7 nucleotides match TRBD2. Germline V lookup: CDR1 LGHNA, CDR2 YSLEER. This CDR3 region has 15 residues. In DNA, the CDR3 is TGCGCCAGCGGCCATTCGGGGAGGGTGGCCGGGGAGCTGTTTTTT. It codes for CASGHSGRVAGELFF.

V usage is TRBV3-1 (or the pseudogene TRBV3-2) and J usage is TRBJ2-7, with 12 positions matching TRBD2. V lost 0 bases to trimming and J lost 7 bases; unmatched junction nucleotides: 13. The germline CDR1 and CDR2 sequences are LGHDT and YNNKEL (reference sequence). The CDR3 runs 18 residues. The DNA for the CDR3 is TGTGCCAGCAGCCAAGAGTCCTGGCTAGCGGGAGGGAAGCGGGAGCAGTACTTC. Amino acids: CASSQESWLAGGKREQYF.

This clone was recorded only once. V gene TRBV29-1 combines with J gene TRBJ1-1; D not certain. V was pared by 7 bases and J by 1 base, with 4 bases between. The length of the CDR3 is 10 residues. The germline gives CDR1 SQVTM, CDR2 ANQGSEA. CDR3 region: CSGANTEAFF. CDR3 DNA sequence: TGCAGCGGGGCGAACACTGAAGCTTTCTTT.

The chain is built from TRBV4-1 and TRBJ2-7, with 7 bases fitting TRBD2. The V gene's germline CDR1 is MGHRA and CDR2 YSYEKL. CDR3 length: 14 residues. Unmatched junction bases numbered 6, after V lost 1 base and J lost 6 bases. The CDR3 region has the DNA TGCGCCAGCAGCCAAGGAGCGGGGTCTGCCGAGCAGTACTTC. Its protein product is CASSQGAGSAEQYF.

This rearrangement joins TRBV28 to TRBJ1-4, with 11 bases that match TRBD1. CDR3 length: 14 amino acids. Per germline, CDR1 MDHEN and CDR2 SYDVKM. V lost 10 bases to trimming and J lost 7 bases; unmatched junction nucleotides: 8. In nucleotides, the CDR3 is TGTGCCACTACCTCCGGGACAGGGGGTGAAAAACTGTTTTTT. Amino acid sequence: CATTSGTGGEKLFF.

This rearrangement joins TRBV4-2 to TRBJ1-3; D possibly corresponds to TRBD1 (5 bases). Trimming left V 1 base short and J 0 bases short, with 7 bases between. From germline, CDR1 is LGHNA and CDR2 YNFKEQ. This CDR3 has 15 amino acids. DNA for the CDR3: TGTGCCAGCAGCCAAGGTGACAGCTCTGGAAACACCATATATTTT. Protein product: CASSQGDSSGNTIYF.

In its sample, this clone was seen a few times. The chain employs TRBV28 and TRBJ1-6, with D possibly being TRBD1 (6 bases). The ends were cut back, 6 bases at V and 7 bases at J, with 13 bases in the middle. The length of the CDR3 is 14 residues. Germline V gene sequence: CDR1 MDHEN, CDR2 SYDVKM. The CDR3 region has the DNA TGTGCCAGCAGGAGGGGGGGAACGAATTCACCCCTCCACTTT. Protein sequence: CASRRGGTNSPLHF.

This chain links TRBV27 with TRBJ2-7, with a possible D match to TRBD2 (5 bases). The CDR3 is 12 amino acids. CDR1 is MNHEY and CDR2 is SMNVEV in the germline V gene (reference sequence). Trimming stripped 7 bases from V and 4 bases from J, with 11 bases between. CDR3 sequence: CASTNPGYEQYF. Here the CDR3 DNA reads TGTGCCAGCACCAATCCGGGGTACGAGCAGTACTTC.

This clone showed up just once. This chain uses TRBV9 with TRBJ2-3; 11 bases are a match to TRBD1. The length of the CDR3 is 16 residues. The junction had 6 bases not matched to a gene; V was cut back by 3 bases and J by 3 bases. Germline CDR1 and CDR2: SGDLS and YYNGEE. The CDR3 nucleotides read TGTGCCAGCAGCGCCACCGGACAGGGGGCTACAGATACGCAGTATTTT. Translation gives CASSATGQGATDTQYF.

This clone has only a few counts. The chain links TRBV18 to TRBJ1-3; a weak D match, TRBD1 (6 bases). Germline lookup yields CDR1 KGHSH and CDR2 LQKENI. The CDR3 is made up of 16 amino acids. Trimming cost V 5 bases and J 0 bases, with 14 bases left between them. The CDR3 nucleotides are TGTGCCAGCTCAAAAACAGGGAGCTCCTCTGGAAACACCATATATTTT. Its protein product is CASSKTGSSSGNTIYF.

This sequence joins TRBV19 and TRBJ2-1, with TRBD1 matching 7 bases. This CDR3 is built from 14 residues. CDR1 LNHDA and CDR2 SQIVND come from the germline V gene (reference sequence). V trimming: 8 bases; J trimming: 3 bases; junction bases outside the gene matches: 7. The CDR3 sequence is CASSPGTVYNEQFF. In DNA, the CDR3 is TGTGCCAGTTCCCCCGGGACAGTCTACAATGAGCAGTTCTTC.

The chain recombines TRBV12-3 or TRBV12-4 with TRBJ1-1; TRBD1 matches 7 bases. The CDR3 covers 13 residues. Trimming cost V 4 bases and J 1 base; bases outside gene matches: 0. CDR3 sequence (DNA): TGTGCCAGCAGTTGGACAGGGAACACTGAAGCTTTCTTT. Residues: CASSWTGNTEAFF.

The chain employs TRBV28 and TRBJ2-7, with TRBD2 matching 11 bases. The trim removed 5 bases at V and 2 bases at J, leaving 5 bases unmatched. CDR3 size: 15 residues. Germline loops: CDR1 MDHEN, CDR2 SYDVKM. The CDR3 sequence: CASSLLAGVTYEQYF. CDR3 sequence (DNA): TGTGCCAGCAGTCTACTAGCGGGAGTTACCTACGAGCAGTACTTC.

Only a few counts were recorded for this clone. V gene TRBV6-5 combines with J gene TRBJ1-4, with D perhaps TRBD1 (5 bases). This CDR3 comprises 14 residues. V was trimmed by 8 bases and J by 8 bases, leaving 18 bases between them. Germline CDR1 reads MNHEY; CDR2 reads SVGAGI. The CDR3 loop is CASLEVERGEKLFF. CDR3 bases: TGTGCCAGCTTAGAAGTGGAAAGGGGCGAAAAACTGTTTTTT.

The genes are TRBV14 and TRBJ2-3, with TRBD1 matching 8 bases. The CDR3 has 14 residues. Germline CDR1 and CDR2: SGHDN and FVKESK. V lost 3 bases to trimming and J lost 3 bases; unmatched junction nucleotides: 2. CDR3 nucleotides: TGTGCCAGCAGCCACAGGGGGCTGACAGATACGCAGTATTTT. Its translation: CASSHRGLTDTQYF.

CDR3 nucleotides: TGTGCCAGCAGCTTGTCTAGCGGGGGTAAAGATACGCAGTATTTT. Amino acids: CASSLSSGGKDTQYF. The rearrangement links TRBV7-9 to TRBJ2-3; 10 bases are a match to TRBD2. The V gene end was trimmed by 3 bases and the J gene end by 5 bases; junction bases not matched to a gene: 5. The CDR3 sequence is 15 residues long. CDR1 SEHNR and CDR2 FQNEAQ come from the germline V gene (reference sequence). Supplemented by reference TRBV7-9 and TRBJ2-3, the full variable domain reads DTGVSQNPRHKITKRGQNVTFRCDPISEHNRLYWYRQTLGQGPEFLTYFQNEAQLEKSRLLSDRFSAERPKGSFSTLEIQRTEQGDSAMYLCASSLSSGGKDTQYFGPGTRLTVL.

This clone has a count of ten or more. CDR3: CASSLPSTGPEAFF. Written as DNA, the CDR3 is TGTGCCAGCAGTTTACCCTCGACAGGGCCTGAAGCTTTCTTT. The gene calls are TRBV28 and TRBJ1-1, with 7 bases matching TRBD1. Trimming cost V 2 bases and J 6 bases; bases outside gene matches: 6. The CDR3 extends over 14 amino acids. Germline assignment: CDR1 MDHEN and CDR2 SYDVKM.

This clone has only a few counts. CDR3 sequence (DNA): TGTGCCAGCAGCGTAGGGCGGATCTCCTGGGACACTGAAGCTTTCTTT. This gives the protein CASSVGRISWDTEAFF. V usage is TRBV9 and J usage is TRBJ1-1; D uncertain. There are 16 residues in the CDR3. V was cut by 0 bases and J by 3 bases, with 15 bases left in between. The germline CDR1 and CDR2 sequences are SGDLS and YYNGEE.

V is TRBV7-9 and J is TRBJ1-1, with TRBD1 matching over 8 bases. V dropped 5 bases and J dropped 0; count of bases not matched to a gene: 8. There are 16 residues in the CDR3. The germline V gene has CDR1 SEHNR and CDR2 FQNEAQ (reference sequence). In DNA, the CDR3 is TGTGCCAGCAGCCTTAGGACAGGGAAAATGAACACTGAAGCTTTCTTT. Amino acid sequence: CASSLRTGKMNTEAFF.